These 7 T cell receptor beta chains originate from one sample sequenced in a study of T-cell reconstitution after alpha-beta-depleted transplantation in children. Preparation of the TCRbeta library used unique molecular identifiers. TCRdb reprocessed the PCR reads via MiXCR and lists one record per CDR3 protein. Found here are 300,000 to 400,000 distinct CDR3 sequences, around 15% of them singletons; the top ten hold about 41%. Sequences were derived from PBMCs, mostly from graft donor cells, sampled 360 days after TCRalphabeta/CD19-depleted stem cell transplant. The source is a male patient between 2 and 15 years old who had a stem cell transplant for acute lymphoblastic leukemia, so the T cells may come from the graft donor.

This clonotype was counted between two and nine times. This chain connects TRBV29-1 to TRBJ2-3, with 16 bases lining up with TRBD2. Losses at the gene ends were 7 bases for V and 2 bases for J; bases not matched to a gene: 12. Germline V gene sequence: CDR1 SQVTM, CDR2 ANQGSEA. The CDR3 loop spans 18 amino acids. CDR3 DNA sequence: TGCAGCGCCGCCGGGACTAGCGGGAGGGCCCAATACACAGATACGCAGTATTTT. Translation: CSAAGTSGRAQYTDTQYF.

V is TRBV28 and J is TRBJ2-1; weak D call: TRBD2 (5 bases). The CDR3 has 18 amino acids. Per germline, CDR1 MDHEN and CDR2 SYDVKM. V lost 1 base and J lost 4, with 20 bases in between. The CDR3 DNA reads TGTGCCAGCAGTTTATACCTCCGGGCAGTCAGGAGGTACAATGAGCAGTTCTTC. This sequence encodes CASSLYLRAVRRYNEQFF.

The gene calls are TRBV4-3 and TRBJ1-2, with 9 bases aligning to TRBD1. J was trimmed by 6 bases and V by 2 bases; bases with no gene match: 1. Germline assignment: CDR1 LGHNA and CDR2 YSLEER. The CDR3 has 13 residues. In DNA, the CDR3 is TGCGCCAGCAGCCAAAGGACAGGGGATGGCTACACCTTC. Its translation is CASSQRTGDGYTF.

This clonotype was recorded at least ten times. The rearrangement joins TRBV4-3 to TRBJ2-3; 8 bases match TRBD1. CDR1 is LGHNA and CDR2 is YSLEER in the germline V gene. V lost 0 bases, J lost 1 base, and 3 bases stayed unmatched. This CDR3 has 16 residues. The CDR3 region is CASSQEGQGGTDTQYF. The CDR3 coding sequence is TGCGCCAGCAGCCAAGAAGGACAGGGTGGCACAGATACGCAGTATTTT.

This clonotype was seen a few times. This chain links TRBV7-9 with TRBJ2-7; D is undetermined. Germline CDR1 reads SEHNR; CDR2 reads FQNEAQ (reference sequence). The length of the CDR3 is 17 residues. The germline V and J ends were trimmed by 1 base and 2 bases, with 18 bases remaining between them. The CDR3 bases are TGTGCCAGCAGCTTAGGATGGGCAGCTAGTAAACCCTACGAGCAGTACTTC. It specifies CASSLGWAASKPYEQYF. Complete variable domain (other parts from reference TRBV7-9 and TRBJ2-7): DTGVSQNPRHKITKRGQNVTFRCDPISEHNRLYWYRQTLGQGPEFLTYFQNEAQLEKSRLLSDRFSAERPKGSFSTLEIQRTEQGDSAMYLCASSLGWAASKPYEQYFGPGTRLTVT.

This clonotype came up a few times. The V and J genes are TRBV4-3 and TRBJ2-3, with D perhaps TRBD2 (5 bases). Germline CDR1 and CDR2: LGHNA and YSLEER. The CDR3 has 16 residues. With 4 bases removed from V and 4 bases from J, the gap between germline ends came to 18 bases. CDR3 DNA sequence: TGCGCCAGCAGCCCACTTTCTGGGTCCGGGGCAGATACGCAGTATTTT. Residues: CASSPLSGSGADTQYF.

This clonotype has only a few counts. The V and J genes are TRBV20-1 and TRBJ2-7; D remains ambiguous. Trimming cost V 1 base and J 3 bases, with 10 bases left between them. Germline V gene data show CDR1 as DFQATT and CDR2 as SNEGSKA (reference sequence). The CDR3 contains 13 residues. CDR3 amino acids: CSARGASHYEQYF. The CDR3 DNA reads as TGCAGTGCTAGAGGTGCTAGTCACTACGAGCAGTACTTC.